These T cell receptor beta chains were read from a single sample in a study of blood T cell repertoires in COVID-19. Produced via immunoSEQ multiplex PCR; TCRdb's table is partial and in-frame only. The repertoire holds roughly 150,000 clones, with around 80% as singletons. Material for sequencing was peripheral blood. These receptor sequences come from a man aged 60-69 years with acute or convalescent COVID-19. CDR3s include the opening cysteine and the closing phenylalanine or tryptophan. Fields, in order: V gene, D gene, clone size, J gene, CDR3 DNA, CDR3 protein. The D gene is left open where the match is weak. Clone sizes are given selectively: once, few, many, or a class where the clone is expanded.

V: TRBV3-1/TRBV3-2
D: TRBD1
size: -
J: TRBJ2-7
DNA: TGTGCCAGCAGCCCCCCGGGACAGGGGGCGCTTATATACTTC
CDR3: CASSPPGQGALIYF

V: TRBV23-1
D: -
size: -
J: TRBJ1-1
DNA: TGCGCCAGCAGCGCCACAGGGAACACTGAAGCTTTCTTT
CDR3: CASSATGNTEAFF

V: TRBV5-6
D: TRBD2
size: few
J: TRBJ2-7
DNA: TGTGCCAGCAGCCCTCCCCAACGGGGCGGGGGCTACGAGCAGTACTTC
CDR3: CASSPPQRGGGYEQYF

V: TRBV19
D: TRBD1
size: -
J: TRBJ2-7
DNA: TGTGCCAGTAGGAAGGACAGGGGGCAGTACGAGCAGTACTTC
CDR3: CASRKDRGQYEQYF

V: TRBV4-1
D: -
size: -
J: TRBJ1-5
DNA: TGCGCCAGCAGCCAAGACCCAGCCCAGCATTTT
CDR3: CASSQDPAQHF

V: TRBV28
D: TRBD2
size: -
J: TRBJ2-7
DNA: TGTGCCAGCAGTACTAGCGGGGCTAGCTCCTACGAGCAGTACTTC
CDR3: CASSTSGASSYEQYF

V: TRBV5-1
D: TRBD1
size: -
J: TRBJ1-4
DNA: TGCGCCAGCAGCTCGGGGGAGCTTGGAGGTCTCAGGGGGTCTAATGAAAAACTGTTTTTT
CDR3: CASSSGELGGLRGSNEKLFF

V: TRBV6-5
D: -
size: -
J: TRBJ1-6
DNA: TGTGCCAGCAGGAGGACCGGGGATTCACCCCTCCACTTT
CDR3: CASRRTGDSPLHF

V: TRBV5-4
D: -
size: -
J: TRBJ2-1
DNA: TGTGCCAGCAGCTTTGGAGGCTCCTACAATGAGCAGTTCTTC
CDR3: CASSFGGSYNEQFF

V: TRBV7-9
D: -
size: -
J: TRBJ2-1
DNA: TGTGCCAGCAGCCCTTCCCTTAGGTTCCAGCGGAACTACAATGAGCAGTTCTTC
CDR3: CASSPSLRFQRNYNEQFF

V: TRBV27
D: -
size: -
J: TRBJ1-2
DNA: TGTGCCAGCAGTCCCAGGGCATACTATGGCTACACCTTC
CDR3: CASSPRAYYGYTF

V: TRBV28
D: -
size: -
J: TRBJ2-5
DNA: TGTGCCACGCAGAGCAGCGAACAAGAGACCCAGTACTTC
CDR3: CATQSSEQETQYF

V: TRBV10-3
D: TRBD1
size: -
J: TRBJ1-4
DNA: TGTGCCATCAGTTCCCGGACAGGGCGGGTTGAAAAACTGTTTTTT
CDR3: CAISSRTGRVEKLFF

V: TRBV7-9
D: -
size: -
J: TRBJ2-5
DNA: TGTGCCACTTCCACAGGTACCCAAGAGACCCAGTACTTC
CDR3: CATSTGTQETQYF

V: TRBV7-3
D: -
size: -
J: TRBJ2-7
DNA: TGTGCCAGCAGCATACTCCGGGACTCCTCCTACGAGCAGTACTTC
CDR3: CASSILRDSSYEQYF

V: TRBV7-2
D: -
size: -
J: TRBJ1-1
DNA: TGTGCCAGCAGCTTAGTTCCAGGGGCCACTGAAGCTTTCTTT
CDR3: CASSLVPGATEAFF

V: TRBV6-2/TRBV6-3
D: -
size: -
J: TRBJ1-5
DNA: TGTGCCAGCAGTTACTCGGGCGGGAGGGGCAGCAATCAGCCCCAGCATTTT
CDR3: CASSYSGGRGSNQPQHF

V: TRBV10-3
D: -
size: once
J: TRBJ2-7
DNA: TGTGCCATCAGTGATATTAACAGGCCCTACGAGCAGTACTTC
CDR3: CAISDINRPYEQYF

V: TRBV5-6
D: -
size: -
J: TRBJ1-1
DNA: TGTGCCAGCAGCTTGGGGACAGCGAACACTGAAGCTTTCTTT
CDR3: CASSLGTANTEAFF

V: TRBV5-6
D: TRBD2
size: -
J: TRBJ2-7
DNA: TGTGCCAGCAGCTCTCCCCACATTAGCGGGAGCTCGCAGTACTTC
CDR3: CASSSPHISGSSQYF

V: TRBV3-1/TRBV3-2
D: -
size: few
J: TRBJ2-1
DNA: TGTGCCAGCAGCCACGGATCAGGGAGGTATGAGCAGTTCTTC
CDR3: CASSHGSGRYEQFF

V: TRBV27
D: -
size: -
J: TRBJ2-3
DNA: TGTGCCAGCAGTCCCCGGACCGGGGAGAGCACAGATACGCAGTATTTT
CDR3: CASSPRTGESTDTQYF